This section outlines one TCR beta chain sequence together with its context. The sample belongs to a study of shared clonotypes between healthy human individuals. V trimming: 7 bases; J trimming: 0 bases; junction bases outside the gene matches: 8. The CDR3 covers 14 residues. The germline gives CDR1 SQVTM, CDR2 ANQGSEA. Generated by immunoSEQ multiplex PCR, the TCRdb table keeps only in-frame clones and is missing some. This repertoire shows over 750,000 clones, 96% found once; its top ten account for under 0.25%. Naive CD8 cells lacked CD45RO and underwent positive selection for CCR7, leaving out terminally differentiated effector memory CD45RA+ cells.

The sequence was obtained from a man under 40 in good health. The chain employs TRBV29-1 and TRBJ2-7; TRBD2 agrees at 8 bases. The sequencing sample was made of naive CD8+ T cells sorted from blood. DNA for the CDR3: TGCAGCGCCTCACGGGGGGGCACCTCCTACGAGCAGTACTTC. It encodes CSASRGGTSYEQYF.